This is a list of T cell receptor beta chains from one sample in a study of identifying expanded T cells in peripheral blood. Assay: immunoSEQ multiplex PCR; the TCRdb copy retains only in-frame clones and omits some. The table lists roughly 120,000 clones, approximately 90% of them singletons. The sequencing input was blood. Source of these receptors: a person aged 18-69 years in good health. CDR3s include the opening cysteine and the closing phenylalanine or tryptophan. The order of the fields is J gene, CDR3 length, D gene, V gene, clone size, CDR3 protein, CDR3 DNA. D genes are given only for firm matches. Where a row states a size, it is once, few, many or the class of an expanded clone; other rows omit it.

TRBJ2-5 13 . TRBV7-3 . CASSLTHRETQYF TGTGCCAGCAGCTTAACGCACAGAGAGACCCAGTACTTC
TRBJ2-3 16 . TRBV29-1 . CSALRGDRSSTDTQYF TGCAGCGCGTTGCGGGGAGACAGATCTAGCACAGATACGCAGTATTTT
TRBJ2-1 16 . TRBV7-9 . CASSSDRASSYNEQFF TGTGCCAGCAGCTCGGACCGGGCGAGCTCCTACAATGAGCAGTTCTTC
TRBJ1-5 13 . TRBV6-6 . CASNQERTQPQHF TGTGCCAGCAACCAGGAGAGGACCCAGCCCCAGCATTTT
TRBJ2-5 14 . TRBV15 . CATSRDLTKETQYF TGTGCCACCAGCAGAGATCTCACGAAGGAGACCCAGTACTTC
TRBJ2-7 13 . TRBV19 . CASSSQQAYEQYF TGTGCCAGTAGTTCGCAACAGGCCTACGAGCAGTACTTC
TRBJ2-3 16 TRBD1 TRBV7-3 . CASSSSYRGLSDTQYF TGTGCCAGCAGCTCCTCCTACAGGGGGCTCTCAGATACGCAGTATTTT
TRBJ1-2 16 . TRBV6-6 . CASSYIETGADYGYTF TGTGCCAGCAGTTACATCGAGACGGGGGCGGACTATGGCTACACCTTC
TRBJ1-5 15 TRBD1 TRBV18 . CASSPSHRGGQPQHF TGTGCCAGCTCACCTAGCCACAGGGGAGGTCAGCCCCAGCATTTT
TRBJ2-7 13 . TRBV7-3 . CASSLAPSDEQYF TGTGCCAGCAGCTTAGCGCCGAGCGACGAGCAGTACTTC
TRBJ2-7 14 TRBD1 TRBV11-2 . CASSDDRVRAEQYF TGTGCCAGCAGCGACGACAGGGTGCGTGCCGAGCAGTACTTC
TRBJ2-1 15 . TRBV28 . CASSSPGGPYNEQFF TGTGCCAGCAGTTCCCCCGGAGGCCCCTACAATGAGCAGTTCTTC
TRBJ2-1 15 . TRBV7-9 . CASSYPGQGRNEQFF TGTGCCAGCAGCTACCCGGGTCAGGGACGCAATGAGCAGTTCTTC
TRBJ1-5 15 . TRBV6-6 once CASSPRSGGNQPQHF TGTGCCAGCAGTCCCCGGAGTGGGGGCAATCAGCCCCAGCATTTT
TRBJ1-6 13 . TRBV29-1 . CSVAQGVNSPLHF TGCAGCGTCGCCCAAGGGGTTAATTCACCCCTCCACTTT
TRBJ2-7 15 TRBD1 TRBV7-2 once CASSRGQGAYYEQYF TGTGCCAGCAGCAGAGGACAGGGGGCTTACTACGAGCAGTACTTC
TRBJ2-3 14 . TRBV4-1 . CASRAALSGSRQYF TGCGCCAGCAGAGCCGCCCTTTCCGGGTCGAGGCAGTATTTT
TRBJ1-2 14 . TRBV5-6 few CASSLGGTNYGYTF TGTGCCAGCAGCTTGGGGGGAACTAACTATGGCTACACCTTC
TRBJ1-1 14 . TRBV10-3 . CAISDRGGNTEAFF TGTGCCATCAGTGATAGAGGGGGGAACACTGAAGCTTTCTTT
TRBJ1-1 15 . TRBV6-6 . CASSYDRNSNTEAFF TGTGCCAGCAGTTATGATAGGAATTCGAACACTGAAGCTTTCTTT
TRBJ1-2 14 . TRBV18 . CASSPPRPDWGYTF TGTGCCAGCTCACCACCGAGGCCGGATTGGGGCTACACCTTC
TRBJ2-5 14 TRBD2 TRBV5-5 . CASSLGTTQETQYF TGCGCCAGCAGCTTAGGGACTACCCAAGAGACCCAGTACTTC
TRBJ1-1 12 TRBD1 TRBV5-1 . CASSVRQGEAFF TGCGCCAGCAGCGTAAGACAGGGTGAAGCTTTCTTT
TRBJ2-2 13 . TRBV4-2 . CASSRPDTGELFF TGTGCCAGCAGCCGGCCAGACACCGGGGAGCTGTTTTTT
TRBJ1-3 15 TRBD1 TRBV5-1 . CASSLGDRDGNTIYF TGCGCCAGCAGCTTGGGGGACAGGGATGGAAACACCATATATTTT
TRBJ2-3 13 . TRBV6-6 . CASTLGSGDTQYF TGTGCCAGCACCCTGGGATCTGGAGATACGCAGTATTTT
TRBJ1-1 12 . TRBV19 . CASRPGRFEAFF TGTGCCAGTAGGCCCGGCCGGTTCGAAGCTTTCTTT
TRBJ2-2 14 . TRBV7-9 . CASSLGTKAGELFF TGTGCCAGCAGCTTAGGCACAAAGGCCGGGGAGCTGTTTTTT
TRBJ2-5 13 . TRBV7-3 . CASSRDGQETQYF TGTGCCAGCAGCCGGGACGGGCAAGAGACCCAGTACTTC
TRBJ2-1 16 . TRBV7-3 few CASSPQAGSGYNEQFF TGTGCCAGCAGCCCCCAAGCAGGGAGTGGTTACAATGAGCAGTTCTTC
TRBJ2-7 13 TRBD1 TRBV6-1 . CASLPGGLYEQYF TGTGCCAGCCTACCAGGGGGCCTCTACGAGCAGTACTTC
TRBJ1-1 15 . TRBV2 . CASQPQGRGITEAFF TGTGCCAGCCAACCTCAGGGGAGAGGTATCACTGAAGCTTTCTTT
TRBJ2-2 17 TRBD2 TRBV9 . CASSVEPRGRNTGELFF TGTGCCAGCAGCGTAGAACCGCGGGGGAGGAACACCGGGGAGCTGTTTTTT
TRBJ2-1 14 . TRBV19 . CASGTTGTDNEQFF TGTGCCAGCGGAACAACGGGGACCGACAATGAGCAGTTCTTC
TRBJ2-7 15 TRBD2 TRBV19 . CASSETSGSSYEQYF TGTGCCAGTAGTGAGACTAGCGGGAGCTCCTACGAGCAGTACTTC
TRBJ1-6 13 . TRBV30 . CAWSVQGNSPLHF TGTGCCTGGAGTGTGCAGGGTAATTCACCCCTCCACTTT
TRBJ2-7 17 TRBD2 TRBV5-4 . CASSLIRGGTSGYEQYF TGTGCCAGCAGCTTGATACGGGGAGGAACTAGCGGCTACGAGCAGTACTTC
TRBJ1-2 13 TRBD1 TRBV7-2 . CASSPRQGGEHTF TGTGCCAGCAGCCCTCGACAGGGCGGGGAACACACCTTC
TRBJ2-2 15 . TRBV18 once CASSLRQVNTGELFF TGTGCCAGCTCACTCCGACAGGTGAACACCGGGGAGCTGTTTTTT
TRBJ1-1 12 . TRBV6-4 . CASSDRLNEAFF TGTGCCAGCAGTGACAGGCTGAACGAAGCTTTCTTT
TRBJ1-4 16 . TRBV4-3 . CASSQDASGEGEKLFF TGCGCCAGCAGCCAAGATGCTTCAGGAGAGGGTGAAAAACTGTTTTTT